The clone carrying this T cell receptor (beta chain) was seen a handful of times. Its antigen is still unknown. V shed 7 bases, J shed 2 bases, and the junction held 6 bases outside the gene matches. The germline V gene encodes CDR1 SEHNR and CDR2 FQNEAQ (reference sequence). The CDR3 runs 14 residues. The data are from a study of Ad26.COV2.S vaccination and SARS-CoV-2 variants. Study-wide points: Reported findings describe substantial breadth in spike-specific CD8+ and CD4+ T cell responses following vaccination. Recipients of vaccine and of placebo showed similar breadth of their non-spike TCR repertoires.

The method was immunoSEQ multiplex PCR; TCRdb's version includes in-frame clones alone and lacks a portion of them. The sample has 300,000 to 400,000 clones; approximately 90% are singletons. Sequencing used peripheral blood, obtained after recovery from COVID-19. The TCR sequence derives from a human donor who had recovered from COVID-19. This rearrangement joins TRBV7-9 to TRBJ1-2; 8 bases match TRBD1. CDR3 nucleotides: TGTGCCAGCAACCGACAGGGGCAGAACTATGGCTACACCTTC. Translated: CASNRQGQNYGYTF.